This record covers a single T cell receptor (beta chain). This sample stems from a study of OX40 agonist ivuxolimab in advanced cancers. Generated by immunoSEQ multiplex PCR, the TCRdb table keeps only in-frame clones and is missing some. Of fewer than 90,000 clones listed, 70% to 90% are singletons. Germline trimming cut 1 base from V and 8 bases from J; bases unmatched to any gene: 6. Germline values: CDR1 SGHTA, CDR2 FQGNSA. The CDR3 totals 14 residues. Specimen: CD4+ or CD8+ T cells sorted from blood, collected in a trial of the OX40 agonist ivuxolimab. This TCR came from an adult with an advanced solid tumor such as melanoma, head and neck, liver or kidney cancer. The chain is built from TRBV7-2 and TRBJ2-3; 7 nucleotides agree with TRBD2. The CDR3, as DNA: TGTGCCAGCAGCTTAGGGGGAGGGCAAGTTACGCAGTATTTT. It codes for CASSLGGGQVTQYF.